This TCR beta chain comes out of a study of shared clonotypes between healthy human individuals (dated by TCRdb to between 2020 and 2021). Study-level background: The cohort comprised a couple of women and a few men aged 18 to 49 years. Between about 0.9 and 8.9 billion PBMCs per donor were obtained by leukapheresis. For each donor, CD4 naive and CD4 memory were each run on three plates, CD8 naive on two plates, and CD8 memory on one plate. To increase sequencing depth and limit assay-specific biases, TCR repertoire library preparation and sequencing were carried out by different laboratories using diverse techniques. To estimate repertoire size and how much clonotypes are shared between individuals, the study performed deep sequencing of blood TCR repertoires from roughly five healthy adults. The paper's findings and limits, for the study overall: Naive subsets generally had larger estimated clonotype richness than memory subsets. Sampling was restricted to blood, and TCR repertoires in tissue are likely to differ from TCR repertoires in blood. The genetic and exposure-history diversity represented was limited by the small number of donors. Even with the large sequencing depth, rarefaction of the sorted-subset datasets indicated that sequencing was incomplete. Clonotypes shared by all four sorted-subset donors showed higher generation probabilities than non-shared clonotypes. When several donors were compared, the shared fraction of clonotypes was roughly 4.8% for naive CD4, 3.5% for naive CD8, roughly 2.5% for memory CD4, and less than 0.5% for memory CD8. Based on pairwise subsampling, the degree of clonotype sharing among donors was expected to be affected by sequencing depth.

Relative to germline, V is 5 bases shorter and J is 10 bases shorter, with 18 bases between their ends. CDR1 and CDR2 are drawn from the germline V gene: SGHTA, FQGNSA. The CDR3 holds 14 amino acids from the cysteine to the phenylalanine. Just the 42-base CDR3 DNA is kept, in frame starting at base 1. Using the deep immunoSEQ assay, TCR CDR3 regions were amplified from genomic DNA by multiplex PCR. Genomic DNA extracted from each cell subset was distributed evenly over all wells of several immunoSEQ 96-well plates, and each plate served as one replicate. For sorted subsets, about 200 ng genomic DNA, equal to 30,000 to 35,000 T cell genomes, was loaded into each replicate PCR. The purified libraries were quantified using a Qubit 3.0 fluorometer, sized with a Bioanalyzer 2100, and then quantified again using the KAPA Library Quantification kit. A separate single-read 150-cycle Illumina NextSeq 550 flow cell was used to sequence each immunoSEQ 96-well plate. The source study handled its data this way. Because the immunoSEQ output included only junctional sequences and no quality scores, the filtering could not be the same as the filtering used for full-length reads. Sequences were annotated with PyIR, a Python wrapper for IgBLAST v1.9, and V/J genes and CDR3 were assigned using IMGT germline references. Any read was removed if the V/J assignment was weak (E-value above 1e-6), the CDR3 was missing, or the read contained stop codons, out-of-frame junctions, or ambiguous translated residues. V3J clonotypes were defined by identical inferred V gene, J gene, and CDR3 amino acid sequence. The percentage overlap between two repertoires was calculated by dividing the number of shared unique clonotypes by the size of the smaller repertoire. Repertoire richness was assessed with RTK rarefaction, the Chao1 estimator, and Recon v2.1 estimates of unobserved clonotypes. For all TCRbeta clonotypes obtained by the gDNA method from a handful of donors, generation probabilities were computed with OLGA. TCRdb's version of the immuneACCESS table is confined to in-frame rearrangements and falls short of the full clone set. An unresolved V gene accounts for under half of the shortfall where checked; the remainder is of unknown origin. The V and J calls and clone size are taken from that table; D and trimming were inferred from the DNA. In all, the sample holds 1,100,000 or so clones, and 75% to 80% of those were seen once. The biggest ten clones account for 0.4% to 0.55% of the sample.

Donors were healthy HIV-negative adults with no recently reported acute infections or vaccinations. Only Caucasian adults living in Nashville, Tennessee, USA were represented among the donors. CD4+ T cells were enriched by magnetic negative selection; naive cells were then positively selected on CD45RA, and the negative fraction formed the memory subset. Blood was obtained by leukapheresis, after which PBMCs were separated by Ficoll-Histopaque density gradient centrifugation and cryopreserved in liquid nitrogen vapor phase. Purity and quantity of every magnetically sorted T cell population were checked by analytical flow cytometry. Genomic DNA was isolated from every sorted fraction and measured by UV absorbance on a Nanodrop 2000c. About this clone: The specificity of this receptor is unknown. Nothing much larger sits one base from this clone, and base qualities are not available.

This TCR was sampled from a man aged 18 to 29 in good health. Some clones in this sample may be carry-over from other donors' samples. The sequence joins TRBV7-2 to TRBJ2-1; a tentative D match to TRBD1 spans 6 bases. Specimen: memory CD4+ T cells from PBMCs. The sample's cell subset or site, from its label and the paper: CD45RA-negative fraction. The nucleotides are TGTGCCAGCAGCGAAGACAGAGGGGGTCGGGAGCAGTTCTTC. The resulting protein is CASSEDRGGREQFF.